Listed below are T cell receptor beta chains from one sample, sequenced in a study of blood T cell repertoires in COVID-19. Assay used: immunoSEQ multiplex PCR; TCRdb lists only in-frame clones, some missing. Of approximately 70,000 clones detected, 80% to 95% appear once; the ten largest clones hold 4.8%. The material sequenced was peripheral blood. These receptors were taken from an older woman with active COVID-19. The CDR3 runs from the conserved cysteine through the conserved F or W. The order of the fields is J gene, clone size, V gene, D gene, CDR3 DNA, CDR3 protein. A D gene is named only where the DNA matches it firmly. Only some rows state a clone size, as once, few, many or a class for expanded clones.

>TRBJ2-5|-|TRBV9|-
TGTGCCAGCAGCGATAGACTAGTTAAGGAGACCCAGTACTTC
CASSDRLVKETQYF
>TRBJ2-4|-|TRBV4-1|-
TGCGCCAGCAGCCAAGTTGCGGGGCTCCTAGCCAAAAACATTCAGTACTTC
CASSQVAGLLAKNIQYF
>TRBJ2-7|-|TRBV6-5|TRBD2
TGTGCCAGCAGTTACTCGGCTAGCGGGAGTTTATACGAGCAGTACTTC
CASSYSASGSLYEQYF
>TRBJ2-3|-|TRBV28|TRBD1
TGTGCCAGCAGCAAGACAGGGCCTCGAGTTCTAGATACGCAGTATTTT
CASSKTGPRVLDTQYF
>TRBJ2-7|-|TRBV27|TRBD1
TGTGCCAGCAGTTGGACAGGGGGAAACGAGCAGTACTTC
CASSWTGGNEQYF
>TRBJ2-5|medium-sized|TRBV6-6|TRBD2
TGTGCCAGCAGTTACGCTAGCGGGAGCGAGACCCAGTACTTC
CASSYASGSETQYF
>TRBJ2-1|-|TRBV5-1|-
TGCGCCAGCAGCACTTTAGCGGACCCATATTACAATGAGCAGTTCTTC
CASSTLADPYYNEQFF
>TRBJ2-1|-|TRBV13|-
TGTGCCAGCAGCTTAGATCTGCGAAGCTCCTACAATGAGCAGTTCTTC
CASSLDLRSSYNEQFF
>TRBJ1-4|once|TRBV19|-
TGTGCCAGTAGTATCACAGGGCGGAATGAAAAACTGTTTTTT
CASSITGRNEKLFF
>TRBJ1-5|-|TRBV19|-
TGTGCCAGTAGCCTCGAGGGGCCCCAGCATTTT
CASSLEGPQHF
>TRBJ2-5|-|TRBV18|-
TGTGCCAGCTCACCACCGACGGAGGGGGGGAGAGAGACCCAGTACTTC
CASSPPTEGGRETQYF
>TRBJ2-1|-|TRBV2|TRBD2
TGTGCCAGCAGTAGCGGGAGGGCTTCTTTAGAGCAGTTCTTC
CASSSGRASLEQFF
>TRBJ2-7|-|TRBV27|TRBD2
TGTGCCAGCAGTTTCGTTAGCGGGAGTACGTCCTACGAGCAGTACTTC
CASSFVSGSTSYEQYF
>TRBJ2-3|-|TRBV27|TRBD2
TGTGCCAGCAGCCCGCACACCGGACTAGCGAGAACTTTT
CASSPHTGLARTF
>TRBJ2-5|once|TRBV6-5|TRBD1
TGTGCCAGCAGTTACCTCGAGGGGGCTAGAGAGACCCAGTACTTC
CASSYLEGARETQYF
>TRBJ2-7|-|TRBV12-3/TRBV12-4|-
TGTGCCAGCAGTTTAGGACTCTACGAGCAGTACTTC
CASSLGLYEQYF
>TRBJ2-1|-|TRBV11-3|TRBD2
TGTGCCAGCAGCTTCAATACCCGTAGCGGGAGGGAGGAGCAGTTCTTC
CASSFNTRSGREEQFF
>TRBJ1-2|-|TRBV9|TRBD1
TGTGCCAGTACACAGGGGGAGGGCTATGGCTACACCTTC
CASTQGEGYGYTF
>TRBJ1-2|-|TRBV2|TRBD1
TGTGCCAGCACAGAAGGGGGCGCGGTTGGCGGCTACACCTTC
CASTEGGAVGGYTF
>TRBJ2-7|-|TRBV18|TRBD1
TGTGCCAGCTCACAACGGACAGGAGACGAGCAGTACTTC
CASSQRTGDEQYF
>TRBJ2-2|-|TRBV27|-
TGTGCCAGCAGTAACGAGGGCACCGGGGAGCTGTTTTTT
CASSNEGTGELFF
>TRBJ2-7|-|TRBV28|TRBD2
TGTGCCAGCAGTTTTAGTAGCGGGAGCTACGAGCAGTACTTC
CASSFSSGSYEQYF
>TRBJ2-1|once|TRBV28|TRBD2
TGTGCCAGCAGTTCCGACAATAAAGCGGGAGGCCCAGAAAAAAGCTCCTACAATGAGCAGTTCTTC
CASSSDNKAGGPEKSSYNEQFF
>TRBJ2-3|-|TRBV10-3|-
TGTGCCATCAGTGACCGGAGCACAGATACGCAGTATTTT
CAISDRSTDTQYF
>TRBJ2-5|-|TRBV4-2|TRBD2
TGTGCCAGCAGACTGCGGGAGCCCCGGCTACAAGAGACCCAGTACTTC
CASRLREPRLQETQYF
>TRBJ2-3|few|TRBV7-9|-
TGTGCCAGCAGCTTACCCAGGGGAGCTCGGGATACGCAGTATTTT
CASSLPRGARDTQYF
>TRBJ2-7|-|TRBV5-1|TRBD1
TGCGCCAGCAGCACGCCGGGACAGGGGTACGAGCAGTACTTC
CASSTPGQGYEQYF
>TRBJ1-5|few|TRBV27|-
TGTGCCAGCAGTCCCACCAACCTAGGATTCTTGGATCAGCCCCAGCATTTT
CASSPTNLGFLDQPQHF
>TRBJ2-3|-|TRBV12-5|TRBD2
TGTGCTAGTGGACCTGGACTAGACACAGATACGCAGTATTTT
CASGPGLDTDTQYF
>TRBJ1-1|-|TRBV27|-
TGTGCCAGCAGTTTAGCTCAGGGTACCCCTGTGGCTTTCTTT
CASSLAQGTPVAFF
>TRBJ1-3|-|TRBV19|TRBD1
TGTGCCAGTAGTACGGGACAGGGAAGGCCTGGAAACACCATATATTTT
CASSTGQGRPGNTIYF
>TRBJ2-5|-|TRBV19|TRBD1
TGTGCCAGTAGCCTACAGGGGGCCTTTGAGACCCAGTACTTC
CASSLQGAFETQYF
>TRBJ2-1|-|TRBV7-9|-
TGTGCCAGCAGCTCCGGACTGCGCAATGAGCAGTTCTTC
CASSSGLRNEQFF
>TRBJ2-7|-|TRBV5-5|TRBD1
TGTGCCAGCAGCTTAACTGGGGACAGCTCCTACGAGCAGTACTTC
CASSLTGDSSYEQYF
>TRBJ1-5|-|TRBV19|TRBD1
TGTGCCAGTAGTATGCGGACAGGCGGAGGTGTTAGTCAGCCCCAGCATTTT
CASSMRTGGGVSQPQHF
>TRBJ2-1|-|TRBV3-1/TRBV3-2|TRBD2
TGTGCCAGCAGCCCGGGGGGGGCGTCCTACAATGAGCAGTTCTTC
CASSPGGASYNEQFF
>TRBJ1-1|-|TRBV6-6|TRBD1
TGTGCCAGCAGTCCTCAACGACAGGGGGTTTTTAACACTGAAGCTTTCTTT
CASSPQRQGVFNTEAFF
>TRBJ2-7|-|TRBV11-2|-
TGTGCCAGCAGCTTAGATCTAGCGCCCTCCTACGAGCAGTACTTC
CASSLDLAPSYEQYF
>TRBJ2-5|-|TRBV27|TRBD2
TGTGCCAGCAGTGTCCTAGCGGGAGGGGGGGAGACCCAGTACTTC
CASSVLAGGGETQYF
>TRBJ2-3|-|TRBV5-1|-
TGCGCCAGCAGCATCCTCGGGAGTTTAGGGGATACGCAGTATTTT
CASSILGSLGDTQYF
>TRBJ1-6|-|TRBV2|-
TGTGCCAGCATCCCAGGCCTTAATTCACCCCTCCACTTT
CASIPGLNSPLHF
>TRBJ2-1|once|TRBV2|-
TGTGCCAGCAGTGACCCAGGGGCATCCATACGGGATGAGCAGTTCTTC
CASSDPGASIRDEQFF
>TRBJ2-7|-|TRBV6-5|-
TGTGCCAGCACGGTCAACTACCAGACGCTCGAGCAGTACTTC
CASTVNYQTLEQYF
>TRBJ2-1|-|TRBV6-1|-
TGTGCCAGCAGTGGGCCGCCTTTCTCTTCCTACAATGAGCAGTTCTTC
CASSGPPFSSYNEQFF
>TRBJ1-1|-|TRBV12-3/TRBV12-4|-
TGTGCCAGCAGTTTCTCGGCTGAAGCTTTCTTT
CASSFSAEAFF
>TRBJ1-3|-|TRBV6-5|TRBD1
TGTGCCAGCAGCCAGGACAGGGCTGGAAACACCATATATTTT
CASSQDRAGNTIYF
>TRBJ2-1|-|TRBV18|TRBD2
TGTGCCAGCTCACCACGGACTAGCGGGGGGAATGAGCAGTTCTTC
CASSPRTSGGNEQFF
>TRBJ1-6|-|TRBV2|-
TGTGCCAGCACTAAAAGTCTGGACAGATATAATTCACCCCTCCACTTT
CASTKSLDRYNSPLHF
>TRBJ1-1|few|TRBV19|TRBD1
TGTGCCAGTAGTTACAGGGGTACTGAAGCTTTCTTT
CASSYRGTEAFF
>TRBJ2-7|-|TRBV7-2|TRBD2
TGTGCCAGCAGCCTAGGGACTAGCGGCTCCTACGAGCAGTACTTC
CASSLGTSGSYEQYF
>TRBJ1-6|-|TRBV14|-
TGTGCCAGCAGCCAAGAACGGGGACCGGCGGGGACGGCAGGCTCACCCCTCCACTTT
CASSQERGPAGTAGSPLHF
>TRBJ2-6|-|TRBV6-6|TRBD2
TGTGCCAGCAGTCCCCAAGCGGGAGGCTTCTCTGGGGCCAACGTCCTGACTTTC
CASSPQAGGFSGANVLTF